This is a list of T cell receptor beta chains from one sample in a study of blood T cells in healthy people across ages. One entry per CDR3 protein, called by TCRdb with MiXCR from the 5' RACE reads. Found here are 700,000 to 1,000,000 distinct CDR3 sequences, more than 40% of them singletons; the top ten hold approximately 19%. The specimen sequenced was blood. Receptor source: a man aged 55 to 70 in good health. Both conserved end residues are part of each CDR3. The D gene is left open where the match is weak. Not all rows give a size; the values are once, few, many and, for expanded clones, a class.

v_gene	d_gene	j_gene	abundance	len	CDR3aa	CDR3nt
TRBV5-1	TRBD2	TRBJ2-3	many	13	CASSFSGGNTQYF	TGCGCCAGCAGCTTTAGCGGGGGGAATACGCAGTATTTT
TRBV20-1	-	TRBJ2-5	-	13	CSAVQRLGETQYF	TGCAGCGCCGTTCAGCGGCTGGGGGAGACCCAGTACTTC
TRBV28	-	TRBJ1-5	few	17	CASSPSIGGRLNQPQHF	TGTGCCAGCAGCCCTAGCATCGGGGGCCGACTCAATCAGCCCCAGCATTTT
TRBV28	TRBD2	TRBJ2-7	-	18	CASSFWSSGTKTYNEQYF	TGTGCCAGCAGTTTTTGGTCTAGCGGGACCAAGACCTACAATGAGCAGTACTTC
TRBV27	TRBD1	TRBJ1-6	-	15	CASSLSDRGSSPLHF	TGTGCCAGCAGTTTATCGGACAGGGGCTCCTCACCCCTCCACTTT
TRBV5-1	TRBD2	TRBJ2-1	-	15	CASTPSSGTNNEQFF	TGCGCCAGCACCCCATCTAGCGGCACCAACAATGAGCAGTTCTTC
TRBV4-3	-	TRBJ2-7	few	15	CASSQVSGATYEQYF	TGCGCCAGCAGCCAAGTGTCAGGGGCAACCTACGAGCAGTACTTC
TRBV5-6	TRBD1	TRBJ1-5	few	16	CASSSGTGVSNQPQHF	TGTGCCAGCAGCTCCGGGACAGGGGTCTCCAATCAGCCCCAGCATTTT
TRBV6-5	-	TRBJ1-2	-	11	CASRTVNGYTF	TGTGCCAGCAGGACAGTGAATGGCTACACCTTC
TRBV5-1	-	TRBJ1-2	-	15	CASSRTDGTNYGYTF	TGCGCCAGCAGCCGTACGGACGGGACTAACTATGGCTACACCTTC
TRBV7-8	TRBD1	TRBJ1-1	-	15	CASSAQGQGITEAFF	TGTGCCAGCAGCGCTCAGGGACAGGGGATTACTGAAGCTTTCTTT
TRBV2	TRBD1	TRBJ2-3	-	14	CAMAQGAVTDTQYF	TGTGCCATGGCCCAGGGGGCGGTTACAGATACGCAGTATTTT
TRBV7-2	-	TRBJ2-3	many	12	CASSFFTDTQYF	TGTGCCAGCAGCTTCTTCACAGATACGCAGTATTTT
TRBV12-3/TRBV12-4	TRBD1	TRBJ1-1	-	15	CASTTGTGGSRGAFF	TGTGCCAGCACCACCGGGACAGGAGGATCCCGAGGGGCTTTCTTT
TRBV7-2	TRBD2	TRBJ2-7	few	15	CASRMSGGASYEQYF	TGTGCCAGCAGGATGAGCGGGGGGGCCTCCTACGAGCAGTACTTC
TRBV7-6	-	TRBJ2-5	-	13	CASSDEGYNEQYF	TGTGCCAGCAGCGACGAGGGGTACAATGAGCAGTACTTC
TRBV7-9	TRBD2	TRBJ2-7	-	16	CASSLKGGGGMDEQYF	TGTGCCAGCAGCTTAAAAGGCGGGGGGGGTATGGACGAGCAGTACTTC
TRBV5-1	TRBD1	TRBJ1-2	-	14	CASRRRQGVHGYTF	TGCGCCAGCAGGCGTCGACAGGGTGTCCATGGCTACACCTTC
TRBV12-3/TRBV12-4	TRBD1	TRBJ1-2	few	15	CASSDSGGSNYGYTF	TGTGCCAGCAGTGATTCAGGGGGCTCTAACTATGGCTACACCTTC
TRBV12-3/TRBV12-4	TRBD1	TRBJ1-1	-	14	CASSSTGEDTEAFF	TGTGCCAGCAGTTCGACAGGGGAGGACACTGAAGCTTTCTTT
TRBV6-1	-	TRBJ2-7	few	16	CASSVQGSGNFYEQYF	TGTGCCAGCAGTGTACAGGGTTCTGGCAATTTCTACGAGCAGTACTTC
TRBV28	-	TRBJ2-1	-	15	CASSFSRGLGNEQFF	TGTGCCAGCAGTTTCAGCCGGGGCCTGGGGAATGAGCAGTTCTTC
TRBV27	TRBD2	TRBJ2-7	few	14	CASSIRLAEDTQYF	TGTGCCAGCAGTATTAGACTAGCGGAAGATACCCAGTACTTC
TRBV24-1	-	TRBJ1-6	-	12	CATNIGSSPLHF	TGTGCCACCAATATCGGGAGCTCACCCCTCCACTTT
TRBV6-4	-	TRBJ2-7	-	17	CASGGLQARAPTYEQYF	TGTGCCAGCGGTGGCTTACAGGCTAGGGCGCCTACCTACGAGCAGTACTTC
TRBV2	-	TRBJ2-3	-	15	CASSANSGYTDTQYF	TGTGCCAGCAGCGCTAATAGCGGCTACACGGATACGCAGTATTTT
TRBV20-1	TRBD1	TRBJ1-6	few	21	CSARVGYSTGAIPYKNSPLHF	TGCAGTGCTAGAGTTGGGTATTCGACAGGGGCCATCCCTTATAAGAATTCACCCCTCCACTTT
TRBV20-1	TRBD2	TRBJ2-3	-	14	CSAIRLADTDAQYF	TGCAGTGCTATTCGACTAGCGGACACAGATGCGCAGTATTTT
TRBV20-1	-	TRBJ2-3	few	12	CSASSRADTQYF	TGCAGTGCTAGCTCTCGGGCAGATACGCAGTATTTT
TRBV24-1	-	TRBJ2-4	many	16	CATSPGPGVGRNIQYF	TGTGCCACCTCCCCGGGCCCAGGAGTGGGTAGAAACATTCAGTACTTC
TRBV13	-	TRBJ2-7	-	12	CASSPRYGVQYF	TGTGCCAGCAGCCCGAGGTACGGTGTGCAGTACTTC
TRBV3-1	-	TRBJ2-7	-	12	CASSHLGYEQYF	TGTGCCAGCAGCCACTTGGGGTACGAGCAGTACTTC
TRBV20-1	TRBD2	TRBJ2-7	-	13	CSASGGAFYEQYF	TGCAGTGCTAGCGGGGGGGCGTTTTACGAGCAGTACTTC
TRBV3-1	TRBD1	TRBJ2-1	few	17	CASSQLLTGTGGDEQFF	TGTGCCAGCAGCCAACTCCTGACTGGGACAGGGGGTGATGAGCAGTTCTTC
TRBV7-9	-	TRBJ1-2	-	17	CASNQVPDLWEADGYTF	TGTGCCAGCAACCAGGTCCCCGATTTGTGGGAGGCCGATGGCTACACCTTC
TRBV20-1	TRBD2	TRBJ2-2	-	15	CSARSSGGSTGELFF	TGCAGTGCTAGAAGTAGCGGGGGAAGCACCGGGGAGCTGTTTTTT
TRBV12-3/TRBV12-4	-	TRBJ2-6	-	15	CASSLRGRGANVLTF	TGTGCCAGCAGTTTAAGAGGGAGGGGGGCCAACGTCCTGACTTTC
TRBV2	-	TRBJ2-7	once	16	CANSENEGTGAYEQYF	TGTGCCAACAGTGAAAACGAGGGGACCGGGGCCTACGAGCAGTACTTC
TRBV9	-	TRBJ2-7	few	14	CASSVGGAIYEQYF	TGTGCCAGCAGCGTTGGAGGGGCTATTTACGAGCAGTACTTC
TRBV5-1	-	TRBJ2-7	few	15	CASSLEGLNNYEQYF	TGCGCCAGCAGCTTGGAAGGCCTTAACAACTACGAGCAGTACTTC
TRBV7-9	-	TRBJ2-7	-	13	CASSLKGRDEQYF	TGTGCCAGCAGCTTAAAGGGAAGGGACGAGCAGTACTTC